This T cell receptor (beta chain) was retrieved from a study of CD8 T cells in Susac syndrome. Germline values: CDR1 SGHAT, CDR2 FQDESV (reference sequence). Trimming took 5 bases from V and 2 from J, leaving 16 bases between them. The CDR3 is 15 amino acids. It was with random hexamers that about 0.45 to 1 ug RNA was reverse transcribed. TCRdb analysed the immunoSEQ multiplex PCR reads with MiXCR anew, one entry per CDR3 protein. Among about 190,000 distinct CDR3 sequences listed, more than 85% were seen once. Recently defined diagnostic criteria classed the Susac syndrome patients as definite or probable.

Sample: CD8+ T cells from PBMCs. The V call is TRBV11-1, the J call TRBJ2-7; TRBD1 is a possible D gene (6 bases). This TCR was sampled from a human donor with Susac syndrome. The CDR3 DNA is TGTGCCAGCAGCCGCTACAGGGACCTTCCCTACGAGCAGTACTTC. Residues: CASSRYRDLPYEQYF.